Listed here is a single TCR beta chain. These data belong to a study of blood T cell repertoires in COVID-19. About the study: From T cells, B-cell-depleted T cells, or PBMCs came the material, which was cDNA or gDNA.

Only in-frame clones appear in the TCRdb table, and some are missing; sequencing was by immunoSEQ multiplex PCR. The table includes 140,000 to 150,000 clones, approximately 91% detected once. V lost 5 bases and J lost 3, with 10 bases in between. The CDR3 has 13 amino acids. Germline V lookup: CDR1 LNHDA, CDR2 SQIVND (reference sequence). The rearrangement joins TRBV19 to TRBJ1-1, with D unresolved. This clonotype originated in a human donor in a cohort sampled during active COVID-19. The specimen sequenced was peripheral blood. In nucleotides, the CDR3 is TGTGCCAGTAGTGCTCAGGTTGACACTGAAGCTTTCTTT. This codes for CASSAQVDTEAFF.